Below are 7 T cell receptor beta chains sequenced from a single sample in a study of response to subunit inactivated influenza vaccine (dated by TCRdb to between 2017 and 2018). Library preparation used RT-PCR. TCRdb names Illumina HiSeq 2500 as the instrument used. TCRdb reprocessed the public reads (quality trimming at Q25 with fastp, clone calling with MiXCR) and kept in-frame beta chains. Rows are unified per CDR3 protein, each entry keeping the most common DNA and genes. Recorded for this sample are roughly 700,000 distinct CDR3 sequences; roughly 13% of them occurred a single time. The biggest ten clones account for around 7% of the sample. Sequencing used PBMCs from blood, obtained roughly 15 days before vaccination. The receptor source for this set is a man in his fifties who received an inactivated influenza vaccine. Donor details come from another sample of the same person, matched by shared clones.

The chain has TRBV27 and TRBJ2-1; 8 bases line up with TRBD2. V trimming: 1 base; J trimming: 5 bases; junction bases outside the gene matches: 4. The CDR3 spans 15 residues. Per the germline V gene, CDR1 is MNHEY and CDR2 is SMNVEV (reference sequence). This CDR3 reads CASSLLGSGDNEQFF. The CDR3 DNA is TGTGCCAGCAGTTTATTGGGTAGCGGGGACAATGAGCAGTTCTTC.

V and J are TRBV20-1 and TRBJ2-1; tentative D call: TRBD1 (5 bases). Germline CDR1 and CDR2: DFQATT and SNEGSKA (reference sequence). With 7 bases removed from V and 6 bases from J, the gap between germline ends came to 19 bases. This CDR3 has 14 residues. The CDR3 DNA follows: TGCAGTGGGGCGGACGACCTTCAGGGCAATGAGCAGTTCTTC. Translating it yields CSGADDLQGNEQFF.

This clonotype has more than one count but fewer than ten. The chain carries TRBV5-1 and TRBJ1-1; D remains unclear. The CDR3 is 13 residues long. Trimming cost V 4 bases and J 1 base, with 8 bases left between them. CDR1 is SGHRS and CDR2 is YFSETQ in the germline V gene. CDR3 sequence: CASSMTENTEAFF. The CDR3 coding sequence is TGCGCCAGCAGCATGACTGAGAACACTGAAGCTTTCTTT.

This clonotype has just a few counts. The chain combines TRBV9 with TRBJ1-2, with D possibly TRBD1 on 5 matching bases. Trimming stripped 0 bases from V and 8 bases from J, with 35 bases between. Looked up from germline, CDR1 is SGDLS and CDR2 is YYNGEE. This CDR3 spans 21 amino acids. The CDR3 loop is CASSVASIPLRRAGPAGGYTF. CDR3 in DNA: TGTGCCAGCAGCGTAGCTTCGATCCCTTTACGTAGGGCAGGGCCGGCGGGCGGCTACACCTTC.

The J gene is TRBJ1-1, the V gene TRBV28, with 9 bases fitting TRBD1. The CDR3 extends over 13 amino acids. V was clipped by 6 bases and J by 6 bases; unmatched bases: 5. In germline, CDR1 is MDHEN, CDR2 SYDVKM. The CDR3 loop is CASRSGQGSEAFF. CDR3 DNA sequence: TGTGCCAGCAGATCGGGACAGGGCTCTGAAGCTTTCTTT.

This clonotype has a handful of counts. The rearrangement links TRBV7-8 to TRBJ1-2, with TRBD1 matching 9 bases. Germline-derived CDR1 and CDR2 are SGHVS and FQNEAQ. CDR3 length: 16 amino acids. V dropped 5 bases and J dropped 0; count of bases not matched to a gene: 7. The CDR3 region has the DNA TGTGCCAGCAGCCTCACAGGGGGCGGCTCTAACTATGGCTACACCTTC. Translating it yields CASSLTGGGSNYGYTF.

This clonotype was observed many times. The chain is built from TRBV12-3 or TRBV12-4 and TRBJ2-2; 7 positions match TRBD2. This CDR3 contains 14 residues. The V and J ends lost 6 bases and 5 bases, in that order; junction bases with no gene match: 6. As DNA, the CDR3 is TGTGCCAGCAGGGGAGGGATTCTAACCGGGGAGCTGTTTTTT. Protein sequence: CASRGGILTGELFF.